The 8 T cell receptor beta chains presented below share a single source sample, sequenced in a study of T cells after posttransplantation cyclophosphamide (dated by TCRdb to about 2016). Library preparation used the immunoSEQ multiplex PCR assay. Imported from immuneACCESS, the table was reduced by TCRdb to in-frame sequences with V and J called. These copies leave out some clones; in studies compared against another copy, an unresolved V gene accounts for under half, and the cause of the remainder is not known. The sample yields about 52,000 clones; 94% were counted once. The ten largest clones represent about 3.1% of the sample. The sequencing sample was made of PBMCs. Source of these receptors: a woman in her 30s in good health and a related stem cell transplant donor.

The CDR3 DNA reads as TGTGCCAGCAGTTACAGGCGGATGAACACTGAAGCTTTCTTT. Its translation is CASSYRRMNTEAFF. This chain joins TRBV6-5 and TRBJ1-1; D gene uncertain. Trimming removed 2 bases at V and 0 bases at J, with 7 bases between. CDR3 length: 14 amino acids. In germline, CDR1 is MNHEY, CDR2 SVGAGI.

The genes are TRBV10-3 and TRBJ1-1; 8 bases fit TRBD1. V gave up 6 bases and J gave up 0 bases; unmatched junction bases: 6. This CDR3 has 15 amino acids. Germline CDR1 reads ENHRY; CDR2 reads SYGVKD. Here the CDR3 DNA reads TGTGCCATCAGGACAGGGGCGAGCATGAACACTGAAGCTTTCTTT. Its protein is CAIRTGASMNTEAFF.

Only a few counts were recorded for this clone. This sequence joins TRBV4-3 and TRBJ1-2, with 7 nucleotides matching TRBD1. This CDR3 has 15 amino acids. Germline V gene sequence: CDR1 LGHNA, CDR2 YSLEER. V trimming: 0 bases; J trimming: 7 bases; junction bases outside the gene matches: 8. CDR3 sequence (DNA): TGCGCCAGCAGCCAAGATTTCCAGGGGGGCCTTGGCTACACCTTC. This encodes CASSQDFQGGLGYTF.

This clone was recorded once. This rearrangement joins TRBV6-5 to TRBJ1-2; 10 bases line up with TRBD1. CDR3 length: 14 residues. The germline gives CDR1 MNHEY, CDR2 SVGAGI. V shed 1 base, J shed 8 bases, and the junction held 4 bases outside the gene matches. The CDR3 DNA follows: TGTGCCAGCAGTTACTGGACAGGGGGTGGGGGCTACACCTTC. As protein: CASSYWTGGGGYTF.

V and J are TRBV4-3 and TRBJ2-2, with 8 bases lining up with TRBD1. The germline V gene encodes CDR1 LGHNA and CDR2 YSLEER. CDR3 size: 14 residues. The junction had 7 bases not matched to a gene; V was cut back by 6 bases and J by 7 bases. CDR3 sequence reads: CASSHDRGIGELFF. CDR3 nucleotides: TGCGCCAGCAGTCATGACAGGGGTATCGGGGAGCTGTTTTTT.

J is TRBJ2-3 and V is TRBV9; TRBD2 agrees at 8 bases. J lost 2 bases, V lost 0 bases, and 2 bases had no gene match. Germline values: CDR1 SGDLS, CDR2 YYNGEE. This CDR3 spans 15 amino acids. The CDR3 DNA sequence: TGTGCCAGCAGCGTAGCGGGGGGGCACACAGATACGCAGTATTTT. This codes for CASSVAGGHTDTQYF.

V and J are TRBV4-3 and TRBJ2-3, with 7 bases fitting TRBD2. This CDR3 has 17 residues. Germline CDR1 reads LGHNA; CDR2 reads YSLEER. V shed 0 bases and J 2 bases; nucleotides not matched to a gene: 8. The CDR3, as DNA: TGCGCCAGCAGCCAAGATGATGCGGGGGTCTTCACAGATACGCAGTATTTT. This sequence encodes CASSQDDAGVFTDTQYF.

The chain uses TRBV27 and TRBJ1-1; 7 bases match TRBD1. The CDR3 is 15 amino acids. Germline V gene lookup returns CDR1 MNHEY and CDR2 SMNVEV (reference sequence). The V segment lost 0 bases and the J segment 5 bases; nucleotides outside the gene matches: 6. CDR3 nucleotide sequence: TGTGCCAGCAGTTTATCCCAGACAGGGTGGACTGAAGCTTTCTTT. Amino acids: CASSLSQTGWTEAFF.